This T cell receptor beta chain is drawn from a study of vaccination effects on CD4 cells after COVID-19. Study-wide context: Post-vaccine samples followed the second dose by a median of 72 days. After fewer than 2.5 million PBMC were placed in each well, they were cultured with around 10 IU/ml IL-2 and around 10 ug/ml peptides.

At the end of roughly 9 days of culture, CD4+ T cells were isolated. Vaccination of participants consisted of two doses of either the BNT162b2 or mRNA-1273 vaccine. Vaccine recipients, nucleocapsid antibody negative, had no prior SARS-CoV-2 infection. Days 3 and 7 saw half the medium replaced with IL-2 medium. Profiled with immunoSEQ multiplex PCR; TCRdb holds only in-frame clones, not every one. The table has 57,000 or so clones, 78% seen once. Germline assignment: CDR1 SGHAT and CDR2 FQNNGV. The CDR3 runs to 19 residues. Trimming removed 1 base from V and 1 base from J; junction bases left unmatched: 10. Remarks on this clone: Its cognate antigen is unknown.

The V and J genes are TRBV11-2 and TRBJ2-7; 13 positions match TRBD2. Sequenced material: CD4+ T cells from PBMCs cultured without peptide, taken after COVID-19 vaccination. This clonotype was obtained from a human donor who received a COVID-19 vaccine. CDR3 bases: TGTGCCAGCAGCTTAGGTTGGGACAGGGGACTAGCGGGATCCTACGAGCAGTACTTC. Translated, it gives CASSLGWDRGLAGSYEQYF.